This TCR beta chain was sequenced in a study of cytomegalovirus exposure and HLA in healthy donors. Trimming at V came to 6 bases and at J to 6 bases, leaving 14 bases not matched to a gene. CDR3 length: 15 amino acids. CDR1 is MNHNS and CDR2 is SASEGT in the germline V gene. On this clone itself: The antigen is undetermined.

The PCR contained 60 Vbeta and 13 Jbeta primers. Sequencing used immunoSEQ multiplex PCR; TCRdb keeps in-frame clones, though not all of them. The table lists around 150,000 clones, about 80% of them singletons. Whole-study results and caveats: A later analysis reportedly found that, within productive TCRs, an Asian-associated ancestry cluster had fewer N-insertions than the mean observed across the approximately 600 donors.

The sequenced sample consisted of PBMCs. V and J are TRBV6-1 and TRBJ2-7, with TRBD1 matching 7 bases. This receptor was taken from a man aged 18 to 29 in good health and CMV-seronegative. The CDR3 bases are TGTGCCAGCAGGAACGGCCGGGACAGACCCTCCGAGCAGTACTTC. Translating it yields CASRNGRDRPSEQYF.